The rows below give T cell receptor beta chains drawn from one sample of a study of blood T cell repertoires in COVID-19. Assay used: immunoSEQ multiplex PCR; TCRdb lists only in-frame clones, some missing. The table has about 280,000 clones, around 91% seen once. The specimen was PBMCs or T cells enriched from blood (not recorded which). The receptor source for this set is a young woman with acute COVID-19. The CDR3 runs from the conserved cysteine through the conserved F or W. Each record gives: D gene, clone size, CDR3 length, V gene, J gene, CDR3 DNA, CDR3 protein. The D gene is left open where the match is weak. Only some rows state a clone size, as once, few, many or a class for expanded clones.

-,-,14,TRBV29-1,TRBJ2-3,TGCAGCGTCTTCAGGGGGGCGAGCACAGATACGCAGTATTTT,CSVFRGASTDTQYF
-,-,18,TRBV7-9,TRBJ2-1,TGTGCCAGCAGCCTTAGAAGAGCGACAGCCAGAAAAGACAATGAGCAGTTCTTC,CASSLRRATARKDNEQFF
TRBD1,-,17,TRBV27,TRBJ2-7,TGTGCCAGCAGTTTATTGGGTCCCGGGACAGACAGCTACGAGCAGTACTTC,CASSLLGPGTDSYEQYF
TRBD1,-,19,TRBV7-8,TRBJ1-5,TGTGCCAGCAGCTTAGACCGGGACAGACCGTGGGTGGGCAATCAGCCCCAGCATTTT,CASSLDRDRPWVGNQPQHF
TRBD2,-,16,TRBV5-1,TRBJ2-7,TGCGCCAGCAGCTGGCGGGTTGCTAGCGGGGGCTACGAGCAGTACTTC,CASSWRVASGGYEQYF
-,-,19,TRBV5-1,TRBJ2-1,TGCGCCAGCAGGGCGGCGGCGGGCAGAGATTATTCCCAACTCAATGAGCAGTTCTTC,CASRAAAGRDYSQLNEQFF
-,-,15,TRBV7-3,TRBJ2-2,TGTGCCAGCAGCTTAAATGGGGCGGACACCGGGGAGCTGTTTTTT,CASSLNGADTGELFF
-,-,20,TRBV5-4,TRBJ2-1,TGTGCCAGCAGCTCAGGCCTTAGGGCACAGGCGGCCAGCTCCTACAATGAGCAGTTCTTC,CASSSGLRAQAASSYNEQFF
TRBD1,-,14,TRBV11-2,TRBJ1-1,TGTGCCAGCACCAGAGACAGGGCGGCCGCTGAAGCTTTCTTT,CASTRDRAAAEAFF
-,few,13,TRBV10-3,TRBJ1-5,TGTGCCATCAGTGCAGGGGGCAATCAGCCCCAGCATTTT,CAISAGGNQPQHF
-,once,14,TRBV11-2,TRBJ1-2,TGTGCCAGCAGCTTAGGGCCCCCATTGACTGGCCGCACCTTC,CASSLGPPLTGRTF
-,-,12,TRBV29-1,TRBJ1-5,TGCAGCGTTGCACAGAACAATCAGCCCCAGCATTTT,CSVAQNNQPQHF
-,-,13,TRBV10-2,TRBJ2-7,TGCGCCAGCAGACAAAGATCGGGCGGGGAGCAGTACTTC,CASRQRSGGEQYF
-,few,15,TRBV30,TRBJ2-2,TGTGCCTCCCGTGTTCGGGGAGCGCGGACCGGGGAGCTGTTTTTT,CASRVRGARTGELFF
TRBD1,-,14,TRBV19,TRBJ2-7,TGTGCCAGTAGTATCGCCGGGACAGCCTACGAGCAGTACTTC,CASSIAGTAYEQYF
TRBD1,-,16,TRBV28,TRBJ2-3,TGTGCCAGCAGTTTATTGACAGGGGGGCTGGGAGATACGCAGTATTTT,CASSLLTGGLGDTQYF
-,-,14,TRBV24-1,TRBJ2-2,TGTGCCACCAGAGGGGGTTCGAACACCGGGGAGCTGTTTTTT,CATRGGSNTGELFF
TRBD1,-,14,TRBV18,TRBJ1-1,TGTGCCAGCTCACCAGAGACAGGGGAACCCGAAGCTTTCTTT,CASSPETGEPEAFF
-,once,14,TRBV30,TRBJ2-2,TGTGCCTGGAGACAGGTTCTCAACACCGGGGAGCTGTTTTTT,CAWRQVLNTGELFF
TRBD1,few,16,TRBV30,TRBJ1-2,TGTGCCTGGAGTGTAGTCTCGACAGGGGGCGGAAAAGGCTACACCTTC,CAWSVVSTGGGKGYTF
TRBD2,-,13,TRBV19,TRBJ2-5,TGTGCCAGCCGACGGGAGGGCCTTGAGACCCAGTACTTC,CASRREGLETQYF
TRBD1,once,14,TRBV5-1,TRBJ1-1,TGCGCCAGCAGCACCGGACAGGGAGATACTGAAGCTTTCTTT,CASSTGQGDTEAFF
TRBD1,-,15,TRBV3-1/TRBV3-2,TRBJ2-7,TGTGCCAGCAGCCAAGATTGGGACAGCTCCTACGAGCAGTACTTC,CASSQDWDSSYEQYF
TRBD1,once,16,TRBV5-1,TRBJ1-1,TGCGCCAGCAGCTTGCAACAGGGGTTGGTGAACACTGAAGCTTTCTTT,CASSLQQGLVNTEAFF
-,-,11,TRBV20-1,TRBJ1-1,TGCAGTGCGCCCAGGGCCTCTGAAGCTTTCTTT,CSAPRASEAFF
-,-,15,TRBV15,TRBJ2-5,TGTGCCACCTCTGTTTTTCTAGCCACTCAAGAGACCCAGTACTTC,CATSVFLATQETQYF
TRBD2,few,16,TRBV3-1/TRBV3-2,TRBJ2-5,TGTGCCAGCAGCCGCGGAGCGGGACTAGCGGAAGAGACCCAGTACTTC,CASSRGAGLAEETQYF
-,-,15,TRBV7-2,TRBJ1-1,TGTGCCAGCAGCTTAGACGCAGGGATGAACACTGAAGCTTTCTTT,CASSLDAGMNTEAFF
TRBD1,-,15,TRBV7-3,TRBJ2-5,TGTGCCAGCAGCCGAGGGACAGGGGGTACAGAGACCCAGTACTTC,CASSRGTGGTETQYF